These T cell receptor beta chains were read from a single sample in a study of spatial heterogeneity in lung cancer. Using its own MiXCR run on the 5' RACE reads, TCRdb lists one record per CDR3 protein. Of 12,000 or so distinct CDR3 sequences listed, under 6% are singletons. Source: lung tumor tissue, taken at surgery. Receptors were obtained from a male donor with early-stage non-small cell lung cancer. CDR3s include the opening cysteine and the closing phenylalanine or tryptophan. A D gene is named only where the DNA matches it firmly. Part of the rows lack a size; the others show once, few, many or a class for expanded clones.

J gene: TRBJ2-1
CDR3 length: 18
V gene: TRBV10-2
D gene: TRBD2
clone size: many
CDR3 protein: CASRRTSGGVDSYNEQFF
CDR3 DNA: TGCGCCAGCCGCCGGACTAGCGGGGGGGTGGACTCCTACAATGAGCAGTTCTTC

J gene: TRBJ2-5
CDR3 length: 14
V gene: TRBV2
D gene: NA
clone size: many
CDR3 protein: CASSEGPYQETQYF
CDR3 DNA: TGTGCCAGCAGTGAAGGACCGTACCAAGAGACCCAGTACTTC

J gene: TRBJ1-2
CDR3 length: 14
V gene: TRBV28
D gene: NA
clone size: many
CDR3 protein: CASSIPGLIYGYTF
CDR3 DNA: TGTGCCAGCAGTATCCCGGGGTTAATCTATGGCTACACCTTC

J gene: TRBJ2-7
CDR3 length: 15
V gene: TRBV7-8
D gene: NA
clone size: many
CDR3 protein: CASSLGDPLSYEQYF
CDR3 DNA: TGTGCCAGCAGCTTAGGGGACCCGCTCTCCTACGAGCAGTACTTC

J gene: TRBJ2-6
CDR3 length: 16
V gene: TRBV6-2/TRBV6-3
D gene: NA
clone size: many
CDR3 protein: CASSYRRVSGANVLTF
CDR3 DNA: TGTGCCAGCAGTTATCGTCGGGTTTCTGGGGCCAACGTCCTGACTTTC

J gene: TRBJ1-6
CDR3 length: 12
V gene: TRBV28
D gene: TRBD1
clone size: many
CDR3 protein: CASGTVNSPLHF
CDR3 DNA: TGTGCCAGCGGGACAGTCAATTCACCCCTCCACTTT

J gene: TRBJ1-2
CDR3 length: 13
V gene: TRBV9
D gene: NA
clone size: many
CDR3 protein: CASSVRTNYGYTF
CDR3 DNA: TGTGCCAGCAGCGTTCGTACTAACTATGGCTACACCTTC

J gene: TRBJ2-2
CDR3 length: 15
V gene: TRBV20-1
D gene: NA
clone size: many
CDR3 protein: CSARGDPSGSGELFF
CDR3 DNA: TGCAGTGCTAGAGGGGATCCATCAGGATCTGGGGAGCTGTTTTTT

J gene: TRBJ2-2
CDR3 length: 18
V gene: TRBV6-1
D gene: NA
clone size: many
CDR3 protein: CASSESLRDIANTGELFF
CDR3 DNA: TGTGCCAGCAGTGAAAGTCTCCGGGACATAGCAAACACCGGGGAGCTGTTTTTT

J gene: TRBJ2-7
CDR3 length: 14
V gene: TRBV6-6
D gene: TRBD2
clone size: many
CDR3 protein: CASREGRGAYEQYF
CDR3 DNA: TGTGCCAGCCGGGAGGGGAGGGGGGCCTACGAGCAGTACTTC

J gene: TRBJ2-3
CDR3 length: 14
V gene: TRBV7-2
D gene: NA
clone size: many
CDR3 protein: CASSPRLGTDTQYF
CDR3 DNA: TGTGCCAGCAGCCCAAGACTGGGTACAGATACGCAGTATTTT

J gene: TRBJ1-1
CDR3 length: 14
V gene: TRBV7-2
D gene: NA
clone size: NA
CDR3 protein: CASKLGGVNTEAFF
CDR3 DNA: TGTGCCAGCAAACTAGGAGGAGTGAACACTGAAGCTTTCTTT

J gene: TRBJ1-5
CDR3 length: 17
V gene: TRBV6-2/TRBV6-3
D gene: NA
clone size: few
CDR3 protein: CASSSVTGAGGNQPQHF
CDR3 DNA: TGTGCCAGCAGCTCCGTAACGGGCGCAGGTGGCAATCAGCCCCAGCATTTT

J gene: TRBJ2-7
CDR3 length: 11
V gene: TRBV28
D gene: NA
clone size: many
CDR3 protein: CASSYYARQYF
CDR3 DNA: TGTGCCAGCAGTTACTACGCTAGGCAGTACTTC

J gene: TRBJ1-5
CDR3 length: 12
V gene: TRBV3-1
D gene: NA
clone size: NA
CDR3 protein: CASSHLGDPQHF
CDR3 DNA: TGTGCCAGCAGCCACCTTGGGGACCCCCAGCATTTT

J gene: TRBJ2-1
CDR3 length: 12
V gene: TRBV29-1
D gene: NA
clone size: many
CDR3 protein: CSEIGGRDEQFF
CDR3 DNA: TGCAGTGAGATCGGGGGCAGGGATGAGCAGTTCTTC

J gene: TRBJ2-1
CDR3 length: 15
V gene: TRBV12-3/TRBV12-4
D gene: TRBD1
clone size: many
CDR3 protein: CASSPTGGATNEQFF
CDR3 DNA: TGTGCCAGCAGTCCGACAGGGGGTGCTACCAATGAGCAGTTCTTC

J gene: TRBJ1-4
CDR3 length: 13
V gene: TRBV14
D gene: NA
clone size: few
CDR3 protein: CASSQAGDEKLFF
CDR3 DNA: TGTGCCAGCAGCCAAGCCGGGGATGAAAAACTGTTTTTT

J gene: TRBJ2-3
CDR3 length: 12
V gene: TRBV29-1
D gene: TRBD1
clone size: many
CDR3 protein: CKAGQGADTQYF
CDR3 DNA: TGCAAGGCGGGACAGGGGGCAGATACGCAGTATTTT

J gene: TRBJ2-1
CDR3 length: 14
V gene: TRBV5-1
D gene: TRBD1
clone size: few
CDR3 protein: CASSLMPGGGEQFF
CDR3 DNA: TGCGCCAGCAGCTTGATGCCAGGGGGCGGTGAGCAGTTCTTC

J gene: TRBJ1-6
CDR3 length: 17
V gene: TRBV7-2
D gene: NA
clone size: NA
CDR3 protein: CASSFHSGLAGGSPLHF
CDR3 DNA: TGTGCCAGCAGTTTTCATTCAGGGCTAGCCGGGGGGTCACCCCTCCACTTT

J gene: TRBJ1-5
CDR3 length: 14
V gene: TRBV20-1
D gene: TRBD1
clone size: few
CDR3 protein: CSAQDRVLRQPQHF
CDR3 DNA: TGCAGTGCTCAAGACAGGGTTCTTCGACAGCCCCAGCATTTT

J gene: TRBJ1-1
CDR3 length: 17
V gene: TRBV4-1
D gene: TRBD1
clone size: many
CDR3 protein: CASSQEGTGVETTEAFF
CDR3 DNA: TGCGCCAGCAGCCAAGAGGGCACAGGGGTCGAGACGACTGAAGCTTTCTTT

J gene: TRBJ1-6
CDR3 length: 16
V gene: TRBV21-1
D gene: NA
clone size: NA
CDR3 protein: CASSKGQGAQNSPLHF
CDR3 DNA: TGTGCCAGCAGCAAGGGGCAGGGGGCGCAGAATTCACCCCTCCACTTT

J gene: TRBJ1-5
CDR3 length: 12
V gene: TRBV12-3/TRBV12-4
D gene: NA
clone size: NA
CDR3 protein: CASSGAGQPQHF
CDR3 DNA: TGTGCCAGTTCCGGGGCCGGTCAGCCCCAGCATTTT

J gene: TRBJ2-1
CDR3 length: 14
V gene: TRBV7-9
D gene: TRBD2
clone size: NA
CDR3 protein: CASSSRTSGDEQFF
CDR3 DNA: TGTGCCAGCAGCTCGAGGACTAGCGGGGATGAGCAGTTCTTC

J gene: TRBJ2-1
CDR3 length: 17
V gene: TRBV14
D gene: NA
clone size: many
CDR3 protein: CASSQDLARTMNNEQFF
CDR3 DNA: TGTGCCAGCAGCCAAGATCTTGCTAGGACAATGAACAATGAGCAGTTCTTC

J gene: TRBJ2-7
CDR3 length: 10
V gene: TRBV20-1
D gene: TRBD1
clone size: large
CDR3 protein: CSAIGTGLYF
CDR3 DNA: TGCAGTGCCATTGGGACAGGACTGTACTTC

J gene: TRBJ2-7
CDR3 length: 15
V gene: TRBV7-2
D gene: NA
clone size: many
CDR3 protein: CASSLDIRFSYEQYF
CDR3 DNA: TGTGCCAGCAGCTTAGATATCCGGTTCTCCTACGAGCAGTACTTC

J gene: TRBJ1-5
CDR3 length: 15
V gene: TRBV19
D gene: TRBD1
clone size: NA
CDR3 protein: CASSPDRLLYQPQHF
CDR3 DNA: TGTGCCAGTAGCCCGGACAGGCTCCTTTATCAGCCCCAGCATTTT

J gene: TRBJ2-7
CDR3 length: 16
V gene: TRBV4-3
D gene: NA
clone size: many
CDR3 protein: CASSQDWLKCRNEQYF
CDR3 DNA: TGCGCCAGCAGCCAAGATTGGTTGAAGTGTCGGAACGAGCAGTACTTC

J gene: TRBJ2-5
CDR3 length: 15
V gene: TRBV6-2/TRBV6-3
D gene: TRBD1
clone size: many
CDR3 protein: CASRPDRGLWETQYF
CDR3 DNA: TGTGCCAGCAGACCAGACAGGGGGCTATGGGAGACCCAGTACTTC

J gene: TRBJ1-5
CDR3 length: 15
V gene: TRBV4-2
D gene: NA
clone size: many
CDR3 protein: CASSQAGTEDQPQHF
CDR3 DNA: TGTGCCAGCAGCCAAGCCGGGACTGAAGATCAGCCCCAGCATTTT

J gene: TRBJ2-7
CDR3 length: 18
V gene: TRBV4-1
D gene: NA
clone size: many
CDR3 protein: CASSPQGVQAGALYEQYF
CDR3 DNA: TGCGCCAGCAGCCCTCAGGGGGTTCAAGCGGGGGCCCTCTACGAGCAGTACTTC

J gene: TRBJ2-3
CDR3 length: 15
V gene: TRBV4-2
D gene: NA
clone size: NA
CDR3 protein: CASSRPGGRTDTQYF
CDR3 DNA: TGTGCCAGCAGCCGTCCGGGGGGCCGAACAGATACGCAGTATTTT

J gene: TRBJ1-1
CDR3 length: 13
V gene: TRBV7-6
D gene: NA
clone size: few
CDR3 protein: CASSLGLRTEAFF
CDR3 DNA: TGTGCCAGCAGTCTCGGACTGCGCACTGAAGCTTTCTTT

J gene: TRBJ2-5
CDR3 length: 12
V gene: TRBV3-1
D gene: NA
clone size: many
CDR3 protein: CASSQDRETQYF
CDR3 DNA: TGTGCCAGCAGCCAAGATAGGGAGACCCAGTACTTC

J gene: TRBJ2-3
CDR3 length: 15
V gene: TRBV3-2
D gene: NA
clone size: many
CDR3 protein: CASSQKDGSTDTQYF
CDR3 DNA: TGTGCCAGCAGCCAAAAGGACGGTAGCACAGATACGCAGTATTTT

J gene: TRBJ2-7
CDR3 length: 14
V gene: TRBV12-3/TRBV12-4
D gene: NA
clone size: many
CDR3 protein: CASSSSYLSGEQYF
CDR3 DNA: TGTGCCAGCAGTTCTAGCTACCTCTCGGGCGAGCAGTACTTC

J gene: TRBJ1-2
CDR3 length: 13
V gene: TRBV29-1
D gene: NA
clone size: NA
CDR3 protein: CSVEQAVTRGYTF
CDR3 DNA: TGCAGCGTTGAACAGGCCGTAACGCGAGGCTACACCTTC